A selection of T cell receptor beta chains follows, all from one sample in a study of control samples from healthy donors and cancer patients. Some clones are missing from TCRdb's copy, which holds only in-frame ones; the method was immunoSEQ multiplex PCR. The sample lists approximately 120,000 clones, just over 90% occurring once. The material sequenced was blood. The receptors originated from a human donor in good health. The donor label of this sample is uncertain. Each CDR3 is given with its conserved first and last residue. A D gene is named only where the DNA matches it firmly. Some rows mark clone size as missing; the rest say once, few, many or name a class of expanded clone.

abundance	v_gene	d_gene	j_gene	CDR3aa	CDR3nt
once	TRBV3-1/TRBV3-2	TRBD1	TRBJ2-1	CASSQVRQGNEQFF	TGTGCCAGCAGCCAAGTGCGACAGGGTAATGAGCAGTTCTTC
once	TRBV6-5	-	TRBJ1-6	CASSAEYSPLHF	TGTGCCAGCAGCGCGGAGTATTCACCCCTCCACTTT
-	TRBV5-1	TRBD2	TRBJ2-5	CASSLQGTNQETQYF	TGCGCCAGCAGCTTGCAAGGGACTAACCAAGAGACCCAGTACTTC
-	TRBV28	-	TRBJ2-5	CASSTLSWEQSQETQYF	TGTGCCAGCTCTACCCTGAGTTGGGAACAGTCGCAAGAGACCCAGTACTTC
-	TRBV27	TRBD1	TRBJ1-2	CASSQGDGYTF	TGTGCCTCCAGCCAGGGGGATGGCTACACCTTC
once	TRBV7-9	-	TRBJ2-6	CASSLVNSGANVLTF	TGTGCCAGCAGCTTGGTGAACTCTGGGGCCAACGTCCTGACTTTC
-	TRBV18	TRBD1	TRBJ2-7	CASSRVRGPGEQYF	TGTGCCAGCTCACGAGTCAGGGGGCCGGGCGAGCAGTACTTC
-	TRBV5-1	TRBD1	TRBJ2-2	CASSLDWRQGASGELFF	TGCGCCAGCAGCTTGGATTGGAGACAGGGGGCGTCCGGGGAGCTGTTTTTT
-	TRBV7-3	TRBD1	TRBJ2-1	CASSLIVLRTGYNEQFF	TGTGCCAGCAGCTTAATTGTTCTCAGGACAGGATACAATGAGCAGTTCTTC
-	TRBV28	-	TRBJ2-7	CASRLNGQEQYF	TGTGCCAGCCGGCTAAACGGACAAGAGCAGTACTTC
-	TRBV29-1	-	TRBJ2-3	CSVEGSRLNTDTQYF	TGCAGCGTTGAAGGTAGTAGGCTGAACACAGATACGCAGTATTTT
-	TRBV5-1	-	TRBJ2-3	CASSGTGTDTQYF	TGCGCCAGCTCCGGGACTGGGACCGATACGCAGTATTTT
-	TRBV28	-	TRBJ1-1	CASSLGQNTEAFF	TGTGCCAGCAGTTTAGGGCAGAACACTGAAGCTTTCTTT
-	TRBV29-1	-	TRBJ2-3	CSVVGRNTDTQYF	TGCAGCGTTGTGGGCAGAAACACAGATACGCAGTATTTT
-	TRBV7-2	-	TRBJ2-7	CASSSNRVNWYEQYF	TGTGCCAGCAGCTCAAACAGGGTCAATTGGTACGAGCAGTACTTC
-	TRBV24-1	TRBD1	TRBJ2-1	CATSDQHRTGFEQFF	TGTGCCACCAGTGACCAACACCGGACAGGGTTTGAGCAGTTCTTC
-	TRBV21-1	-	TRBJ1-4	CASSNRVPRTNEKLFF	TGTGCCAGCAGCAACAGGGTCCCGAGAACTAATGAAAAACTGTTTTTT
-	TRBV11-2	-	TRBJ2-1	CASSPPVDFTEQFF	TGTGCCAGCAGCCCACCGGTGGACTTTACTGAGCAGTTCTTC
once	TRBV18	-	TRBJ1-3	CASSPEQSGNTIYF	TGTGCCAGCTCACCAGAACAGTCTGGAAACACCATATATTTT
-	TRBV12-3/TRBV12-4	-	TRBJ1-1	CASSGGLEAFF	TGTGCCAGCTCGGGGGGACTGGAAGCTTTCTTT
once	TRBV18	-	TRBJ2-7	CASSSGRHNDEQYF	TGTGCCAGCTCCTCGGGACGGCATAACGACGAGCAGTACTTC
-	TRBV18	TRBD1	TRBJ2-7	CASTMTGSSYEQYF	TGTGCCAGCACCATGACAGGGAGCTCCTACGAGCAGTACTTC
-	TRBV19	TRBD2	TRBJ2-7	CASSMRAGGGASGSYEQYF	TGTGCCAGTAGTATGAGAGCGGGGGGCGGAGCTTCGGGCTCCTACGAGCAGTACTTC
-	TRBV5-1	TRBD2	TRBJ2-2	CASRMSGALRELFF	TGCGCCAGCAGGATGAGCGGGGCCCTGAGGGAGCTGTTTTTT
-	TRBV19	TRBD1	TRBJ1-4	CASSGTATNEKLFF	TGTGCCAGTAGCGGGACAGCAACTAATGAAAAACTGTTTTTT
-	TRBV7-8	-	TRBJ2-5	CASSLDAAGKETQYF	TGTGCCAGCAGCTTAGACGCGGCGGGAAAAGAGACCCAGTACTTC
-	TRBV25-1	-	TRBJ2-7	CASSEYGGRVHEQYF	TGTGCCAGCAGTGAATACGGCGGCAGGGTTCACGAGCAGTACTTC
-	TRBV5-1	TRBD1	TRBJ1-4	CASSTGQGGLVGEKLFF	TGCGCCAGCAGCACGGGACAGGGAGGACTAGTAGGGGAAAAACTGTTTTTT
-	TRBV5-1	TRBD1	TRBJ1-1	CASSQNQGGNTEAFF	TGCGCCAGCAGCCAAAATCAGGGGGGGAACACTGAAGCTTTCTTT
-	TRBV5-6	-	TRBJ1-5	CASSLSVGWQPQHF	TGTGCCAGCAGCTTGAGTGTAGGTTGGCAGCCCCAGCATTTT
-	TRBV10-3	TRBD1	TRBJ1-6	CAYGTGDSPLHF	TGTGCTTACGGGACAGGGGATTCACCCCTCCACTTT
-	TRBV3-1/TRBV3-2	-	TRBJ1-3	CASSPGAGWDTIYF	TGTGCCAGCAGCCCAGGGGCAGGGTGGGACACCATATATTTT
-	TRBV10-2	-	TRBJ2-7	CASSESGDAAYEQYF	TGCGCCAGCAGTGAGTCGGGGGACGCCGCCTACGAGCAGTACTTC
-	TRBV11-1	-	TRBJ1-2	CASSLGDGYTF	TGTGCCAGCAGCTTAGGCGATGGCTACACCTTC
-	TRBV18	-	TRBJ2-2	CASSKKGTPTTGELFF	TGTGCCAGCTCGAAAAAAGGGACACCGACGACCGGGGAGCTGTTTTTT
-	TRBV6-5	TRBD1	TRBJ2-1	CASSLDRVRVFNEQFF	TGTGCCAGCAGTTTGGACAGGGTACGGGTATTTAATGAGCAGTTCTTC
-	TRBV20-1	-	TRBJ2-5	CSAWTTETQYF	TGCAGTGCCTGGACTACGGAGACCCAGTACTTC
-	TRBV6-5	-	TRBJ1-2	CAKRHDGLLGGYTF	TGTGCCAAAAGACACGATGGGCTATTGGGTGGCTACACCTTC
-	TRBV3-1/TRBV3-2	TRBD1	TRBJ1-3	CASSFDRGIGGNTIYF	TGTGCCAGCAGCTTCGACAGGGGGATAGGGGGAAACACCATATATTTT
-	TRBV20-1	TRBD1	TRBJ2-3	CSASRDRGSDTQYF	TGCAGTGCTAGTAGAGACAGGGGGTCTGATACGCAGTATTTT
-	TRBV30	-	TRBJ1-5	CAWSVRGGNQPQHF	TGTGCCTGGAGTGTGCGAGGAGGCAATCAGCCCCAGCATTTT
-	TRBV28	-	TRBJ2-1	CATTNRVNEQFF	TGTGCCACTACGAACAGGGTTAATGAGCAGTTCTTC
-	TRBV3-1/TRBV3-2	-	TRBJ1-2	CASSQLGRGYTF	TGTGCCAGCAGCCAACTGGGCCGCGGCTACACCTTC
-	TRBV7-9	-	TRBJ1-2	CASKIGGEYGYTF	TGTGCCTCCAAAATAGGGGGGGAATATGGCTACACCTTC
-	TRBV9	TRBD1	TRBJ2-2	CASSSPGQANTGELFF	TGTGCCAGCAGCTCCCCGGGACAGGCGAACACCGGGGAGCTGTTTTTT
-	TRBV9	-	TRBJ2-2	CASSVAPRSTGELFF	TGTGCCAGCAGCGTAGCCCCGAGGAGCACCGGGGAGCTGTTTTTT
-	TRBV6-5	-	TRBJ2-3	CASTVPRGTDTQYF	TGTGCCAGCACTGTGCCAAGGGGAACAGATACGCAGTATTTT
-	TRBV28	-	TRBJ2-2	CASASTGWKTGGELFF	TGTGCCAGCGCCTCGACAGGATGGAAGACGGGCGGGGAGCTGTTTTTT
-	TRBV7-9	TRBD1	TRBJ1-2	CASSSGTGGRPKYYGYTF	TGTGCCAGCAGCTCCGGTACAGGGGGTCGCCCGAAATACTATGGCTACACCTTC